This T cell receptor beta chain comes out of a study of control samples from healthy donors and cancer patients. Per the germline V gene, CDR1 is SNHLY and CDR2 is FYNNEI. The CDR3 contains 12 residues. V was cut by 7 bases and J by 6 bases, with 7 bases left in between. Produced via immunoSEQ multiplex PCR; TCRdb's table is partial and in-frame only. The sample records about 100,000 clones, roughly 84% being singletons. This receptor was obtained from a woman in her forties or fifties in good health. The chain combines TRBV2 with TRBJ1-6; D remains unclear. Sequenced material: blood. The CDR3 sequence is CASTPSNSPLHF. The CDR3 region has the DNA TGTGCCAGCACGCCGAGTAATTCACCCCTCCACTTT.